Following are 2 T cell receptor beta chains from one sample sequenced in a study of spatial heterogeneity in lung cancer. Whole-study findings and limits: How many expanded intratumoral alpha and beta TCRs were present tracked the tumor mutation count, which was a count of nonsynonymous mutations.

Via MiXCR, TCRdb re-called the 5' RACE reads, giving one row per CDR3 protein. The data contain about 11,000 distinct CDR3 sequences, 4% to 6% of them singletons. Antigens for these TCRs are unknown. Time point given: sample taken at primary tumor resection. This specimen consisted of lung tumor tissue, obtained at surgery. Receptor source: a male donor with early-stage non-small cell lung cancer.

The sample holds a few counts of this clonotype. This chain joins TRBV20-1 and TRBJ2-3, with TRBD1 matching 10 bases. Germline V lookup: CDR1 DFQATT, CDR2 SNEGSKA (reference sequence). The trim removed 2 bases at V and 4 bases at J, leaving 9 bases unmatched. The CDR3 is made up of 16 amino acids. The CDR3 DNA is TGCAGTGCTAGACCACCCGGGACAGGGGTTTCAGATACGCAGTATTTT. Its translation: CSARPPGTGVSDTQYF.

The table lists this clonotype with many counts. The gene calls are TRBV7-6 and TRBJ2-5, with D perhaps matching TRBD2 (6 bases). Germline V gives CDR1 SGHVS, CDR2 FNYEAQ. V dropped 1 base and J dropped 6 bases, with 12 bases sitting between them. The CDR3 is 14 residues long. DNA of the CDR3: TGTGCCAGCAGCTTAGAGGCTAGCGAGAAGACCCAGTACTTC. Amino acids: CASSLEASEKTQYF.